The 5 T cell receptor beta chains below were found in one sample sequenced in a study of blood T cell repertoires in COVID-19. Method: immunoSEQ multiplex PCR; TCRdb's copy keeps in-frame clones and lacks some. The repertoire consists of around 100,000 clones, with roughly 79% occurring once and the leading ten covering around 4.8%. The sample consisted of peripheral blood. Source of these receptors: an elderly man with COVID-19, enrolled during active disease.

V and J are TRBV7-3 and TRBJ2-3; no clear D. Looked up from germline, CDR1 is SGHTA and CDR2 is FQGTGA. The V end lost 1 base, the J end lost 5 bases, and 13 bases lay between the germline ends. CDR3 length: 15 amino acids. CDR3 coding DNA: TGTGCCAGCAGCTTAAAGCCCAGACAAGGAGATACGCAGTATTTT. Translating it yields CASSLKPRQGDTQYF.

The chain uses TRBV2 and TRBJ1-6; 9 positions agree with TRBD1. The V gene end was trimmed by 8 bases and the J gene end by 8 bases; junction bases not matched to a gene: 10. Germline CDR1 SNHLY, CDR2 FYNNEI. The CDR3 runs to 15 residues. The CDR3 protein is CASRPVRTGDSPLHF. Written as DNA, the CDR3 is TGTGCCAGCCGCCCAGTTAGGACAGGGGATTCACCCCTCCACTTT.

The chain employs TRBV19 and TRBJ1-2, with D possibly being TRBD1 (6 bases). Looked up from germline, CDR1 is LNHDA and CDR2 is SQIVND (reference sequence). V dropped 4 bases and J dropped 3 bases, with 9 bases sitting between them. The CDR3 runs to 13 residues. For the CDR3, the DNA is TGTGCCAGTAGTAGACAGGCCGACTATGGCTACACCTTC. It is translated as CASSRQADYGYTF.

The CDR3 nucleotides read TGTGCCAGCAGCGGACAGGGAATCTACACCGGGGAGCTGTTTTTT. This codes for CASSGQGIYTGELFF. The V call is TRBV2, the J call TRBJ2-2, with TRBD1 matching over 8 bases. Germline CDR1 reads SNHLY; CDR2 reads FYNNEI. V lost 6 bases to trimming and J lost 3 bases; unmatched junction nucleotides: 6. CDR3 size: 15 residues.

This rearrangement joins TRBV14 to TRBJ2-5; TRBD2 matches at 10 bases. The CDR3 spans 17 residues. The ends lost 4 bases at V and 7 bases at J; junction bases unmatched: 15. CDR1 SGHDN and CDR2 FVKESK come from the germline V gene. The CDR3 sequence is CASSPRAGLAGVGTQYF. CDR3 bases: TGTGCCAGCAGCCCCAGGGCGGGGCTAGCGGGAGTCGGGACCCAGTACTTC.